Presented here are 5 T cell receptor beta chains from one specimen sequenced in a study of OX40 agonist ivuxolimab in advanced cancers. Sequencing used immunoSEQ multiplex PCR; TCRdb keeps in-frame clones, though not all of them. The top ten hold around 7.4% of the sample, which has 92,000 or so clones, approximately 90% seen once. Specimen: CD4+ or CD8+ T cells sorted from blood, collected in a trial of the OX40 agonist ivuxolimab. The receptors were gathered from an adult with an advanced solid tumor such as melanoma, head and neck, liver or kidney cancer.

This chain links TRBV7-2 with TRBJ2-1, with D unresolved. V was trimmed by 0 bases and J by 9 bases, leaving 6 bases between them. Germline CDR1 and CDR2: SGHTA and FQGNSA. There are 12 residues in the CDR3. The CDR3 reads CASSLAGTEQFF. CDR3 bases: TGTGCCAGCAGCTTAGCAGGCACTGAGCAGTTCTTC.

This CDR3 reads CSARKYTQYF. The CDR3 nucleotides are TGCAGTGCTAGGAAGTATACGCAGTATTTT. The chain recombines TRBV20-1 with TRBJ2-3; unclear D gene. Germline CDR1 is DFQATT and CDR2 is SNEGSKA (reference sequence). V was shortened by 3 bases and J by 7 bases, with 5 bases between the two germline ends. The CDR3 extends over 10 amino acids.

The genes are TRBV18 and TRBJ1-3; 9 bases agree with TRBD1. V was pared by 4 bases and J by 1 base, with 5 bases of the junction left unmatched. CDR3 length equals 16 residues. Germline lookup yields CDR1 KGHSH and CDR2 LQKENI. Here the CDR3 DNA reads TGTGCCAGCTCACGGGGACAGGGAGAGTCTGGAAACACCATATATTTT. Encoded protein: CASSRGQGESGNTIYF. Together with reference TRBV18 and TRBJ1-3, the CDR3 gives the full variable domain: NAGVMQNPRHLVRRRGQEARLRCSPMKGHSHVYWYRQLPEEGLKFMVYLQKENIIDESGMPKERFSAEFPKEGPSILRIQQVVRGDSAAYFCASSRGQGESGNTIYFGEGSWLTVV.

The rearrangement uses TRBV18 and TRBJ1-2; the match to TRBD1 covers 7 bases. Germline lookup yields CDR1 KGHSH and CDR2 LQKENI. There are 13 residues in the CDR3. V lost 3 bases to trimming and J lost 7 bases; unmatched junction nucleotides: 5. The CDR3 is CASSPDRGRGYTF. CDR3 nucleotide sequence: TGTGCCAGCTCACCTGATAGGGGGCGTGGCTACACCTTC.

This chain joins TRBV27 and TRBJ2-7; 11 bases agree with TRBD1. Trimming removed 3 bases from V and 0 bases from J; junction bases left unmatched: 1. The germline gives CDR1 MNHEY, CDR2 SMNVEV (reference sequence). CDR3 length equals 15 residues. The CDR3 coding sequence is TGTGCCAGCAGTTTCGGGACAGGGGGCTCCTACGAGCAGTACTTC. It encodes CASSFGTGGSYEQYF.